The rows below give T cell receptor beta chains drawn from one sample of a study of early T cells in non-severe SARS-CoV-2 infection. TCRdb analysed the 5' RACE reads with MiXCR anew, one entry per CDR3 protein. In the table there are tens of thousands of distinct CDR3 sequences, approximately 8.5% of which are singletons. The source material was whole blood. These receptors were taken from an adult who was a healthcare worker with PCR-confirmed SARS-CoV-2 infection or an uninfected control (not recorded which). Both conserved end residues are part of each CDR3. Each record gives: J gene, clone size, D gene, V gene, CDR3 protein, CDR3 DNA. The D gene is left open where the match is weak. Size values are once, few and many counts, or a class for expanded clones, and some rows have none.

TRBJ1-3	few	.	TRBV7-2	CASTPQSSGNTIYF	TGTGCCAGCACCCCCCAGAGCTCTGGAAACACCATATATTTT
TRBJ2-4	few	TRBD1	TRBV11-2	CASSDIRGLGGQAKNIQYF	TGTGCCAGCAGCGATATCAGGGGGCTGGGTGGTCAGGCCAAAAACATTCAGTACTTC
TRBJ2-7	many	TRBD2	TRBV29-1	CSARSTSGITYEQYF	TGCAGCGCCAGATCGACTAGCGGAATAACCTACGAGCAGTACTTC
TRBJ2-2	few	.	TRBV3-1	CASSQDQWAGELFF	TGTGCCAGCAGCCAAGATCAGTGGGCCGGGGAGCTGTTTTTT
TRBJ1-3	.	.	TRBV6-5	CASSYTPRSGNTIYF	TGTGCCAGCAGTTACACTCCCCGCTCTGGAAACACCATATATTTT
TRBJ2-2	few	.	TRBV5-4	CASSFNSGLTNTGELFF	TGTGCCAGCAGCTTTAATAGCGGCCTAACGAACACCGGGGAGCTGTTTTTT
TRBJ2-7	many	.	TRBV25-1	CASSAWTKFHEQYF	TGTGCCAGCAGTGCGTGGACAAAGTTCCACGAGCAGTACTTC
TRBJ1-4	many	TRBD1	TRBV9	CASSAQGAQEKLFF	TGTGCCAGCAGCGCGCAGGGGGCGCAAGAAAAACTGTTTTTT
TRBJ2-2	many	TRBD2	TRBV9	CASSPGRLAANTGELFF	TGTGCCAGCAGCCCCGGCCGGCTAGCGGCAAACACCGGGGAGCTGTTTTTT
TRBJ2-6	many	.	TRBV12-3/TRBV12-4	CASSYRSSGANVLTF	TGTGCCAGCAGTTACAGGTCTTCTGGGGCCAACGTCCTGACTTTC
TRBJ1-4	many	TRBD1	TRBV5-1	CASSPRTGASEKLFF	TGCGCCAGCAGCCCTAGGACAGGGGCAAGTGAAAAACTGTTTTTT
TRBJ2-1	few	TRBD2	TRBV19	CASKGTSRHNEQFF	TGTGCCAGTAAAGGGACTAGCCGTCACAATGAGCAGTTCTTC
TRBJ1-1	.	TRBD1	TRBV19	CATADRGTEAFF	TGTGCCACCGCGGACAGGGGGACTGAAGCTTTCTTT
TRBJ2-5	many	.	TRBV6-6	CASRGGTIQETQYF	TGTGCCAGCAGGGGTGGGACCATCCAAGAGACCCAGTACTTC
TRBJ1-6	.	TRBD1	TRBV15	CATSALWKGANNSPLHF	TGTGCCACCAGCGCCCTATGGAAGGGGGCGAATAATTCACCCCTCCACTTT
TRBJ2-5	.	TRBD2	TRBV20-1	CSARRAGAETQYF	TGCAGTGCTAGAAGGGCGGGAGCAGAGACCCAGTACTTC
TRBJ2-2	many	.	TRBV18	CASSPSVGWNTGELFF	TGTGCCAGCTCACCCAGCGTGGGATGGAACACCGGGGAGCTGTTTTTT
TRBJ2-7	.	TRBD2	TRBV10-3	CATSGTTHEQYF	TGTGCCACCTCCGGGACTACCCACGAGCAGTACTTC
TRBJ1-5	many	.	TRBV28	CASSSGGVGNQPQHF	TGTGCCAGCAGTTCGGGGGGGGTAGGTAATCAGCCCCAGCATTTT
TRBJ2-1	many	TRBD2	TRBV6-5	CASSEGLATYNEQFF	TGTGCCAGCAGTGAAGGACTAGCGACCTACAATGAGCAGTTCTTC
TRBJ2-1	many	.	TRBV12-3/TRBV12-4	CASSLTGLGQFF	TGTGCCAGCAGTCTCACGGGACTCGGGCAGTTCTTC
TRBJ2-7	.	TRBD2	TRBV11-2	CASSLASGRTPSYEQYF	TGTGCCAGCAGCTTAGCTAGCGGGAGGACCCCCTCCTACGAGCAGTACTTC
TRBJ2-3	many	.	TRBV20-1	CSSTAYDSTDTQYF	TGCAGTTCAACCGCTTATGACTCCACAGATACGCAGTATTTT
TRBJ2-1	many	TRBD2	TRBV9	CASSNSGSYNEQFF	TGTGCCAGCAGCAATAGCGGGTCCTACAATGAGCAGTTCTTC
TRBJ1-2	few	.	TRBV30	CAWSDGQTEANYGYTF	TGTGCCTGGAGTGACGGTCAGACGGAAGCTAACTATGGCTACACCTTC
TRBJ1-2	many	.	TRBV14	CASSQDSWVGIGGYTF	TGTGCCAGCAGCCAAGATTCTTGGGTGGGGATTGGTGGCTACACCTTC
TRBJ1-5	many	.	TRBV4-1	CASSQGLPGTHNQPQHF	TGCGCCAGCAGCCAAGGCCTACCCGGGACCCACAATCAGCCCCAGCATTTT
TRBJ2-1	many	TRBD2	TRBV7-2	CASSLMPLAGVGYNEQFF	TGTGCCAGCAGCTTAATGCCGCTAGCGGGAGTGGGTTACAATGAGCAGTTCTTC